Shown below are 30 T cell receptor beta chains from a single sample sequenced in a study of metastatic and nonmetastatic thyroid tumors. Among the patients, none had received any treatment before thyroid surgery. TCRdb re-processed the PCR reads through MiXCR. The sample consists of roughly 59,000 clones, 15% to 20% of them appearing once. The sequenced material came from blood. These receptors were collected from a male donor with papillary thyroid cancer or a benign thyroid nodule (not recorded which). Some clones in this sample may be carry-over from other donors' samples.

This clone has more than one count but fewer than ten. V is TRBV29-1 and J is TRBJ1-5; no definite D call. Germline lookup yields CDR1 SQVTM and CDR2 ANQGSEA. V was trimmed by 6 bases and J by 2 bases, leaving 14 bases between them. This CDR3 has 14 residues. The CDR3 loop reads CSVGTNVGNQPQHF. CDR3 DNA sequence: TGCAGCGTGGGAACCAATGTAGGCAATCAGCCCCAGCATTTT.

This clone has ten or more counts. The chain is built from TRBV29-1 and TRBJ2-3, with TRBD1 identical over 8 bases. There are 15 residues in the CDR3. Germline-derived CDR1 and CDR2 are SQVTM and ANQGSEA. Unmatched junction bases numbered 14, after V lost 7 bases and J lost 5 bases. The CDR3 loop reads CSAVGRDRNKDTQYF. The CDR3 DNA reads as TGCAGCGCCGTCGGTCGGGACAGGAATAAAGATACGCAGTATTTT.

Details on this clone: Germline is not matched at one junction end, which may reflect a read error. The V and J genes are TRBV9 and TRBJ1-6; possible D gene TRBD1, 5 bases. CDR3 length: 15 residues. Germline-derived CDR1 and CDR2 are SGDLS and YYNGEE. DNA of the CDR3: TGTGCCAGCAGCGCCTCCGGGGGTCCCAATTCACTCCTCCACTTT. Protein product: CASSASGGPNSLLHF.

This clone was recorded at least ten times. V gene TRBV5-1 combines with J gene TRBJ1-5, with D possibly being TRBD1 (6 bases). Trimming cost V 0 bases and J 0 bases, with 13 bases left between them. CDR1 is SGHRS, CDR2 YFSETQ, per germline. CDR3 length: 17 residues. The DNA for the CDR3 is TGCGCCAGCAGCTTGGAGGGGGTGGGCCATAGCAATCAGCCCCAGCATTTT. Amino acids: CASSLEGVGHSNQPQHF.

This clone was seen more than once but under ten times. A read error is possible here, since a much larger clone lies one base away. V is TRBV19 and J is TRBJ2-5, with 9 bases matching TRBD2. Germline loops: CDR1 LNHDA, CDR2 SQIVND (reference sequence). V shed 8 bases and J 8 bases; nucleotides not matched to a gene: 9. The CDR3 contains 13 residues. The CDR3 region has the DNA TGTGCCAGTGGGAAAGCGGGAGGCGATACCCAGTACTTC. This sequence encodes CASGKAGGDTQYF.

This clone has ten or more counts. The V gene is TRBV19, the J gene TRBJ2-2; possible D gene TRBD1, 5 bases. This CDR3 comprises 17 residues. Germline V gene data show CDR1 as LNHDA and CDR2 as SQIVND (reference sequence). V lost 7 bases to trimming and J lost 1 base, with 19 bases between them. The CDR3 spells CASTERRGFGNTGELFF. CDR3 nucleotide sequence: TGTGCCAGTACGGAACGAAGGGGCTTTGGGAACACCGGGGAGCTGTTTTTT.

Ten or more counts support this clone. The chain recombines TRBV20-1 with TRBJ2-1; no clear D. The V end was cut by 3 bases, the J end by 3 bases, with 9 bases between. Looked up from germline, CDR1 is DFQATT and CDR2 is SNEGSKA (reference sequence). CDR3 length: 13 amino acids. As DNA, the CDR3 is TGCAGTGCTAGGTTCGCGGACTACAATGAGCAGTTCTTC. Translated: CSARFADYNEQFF.

Notes on this clone: A read error may be the cause here, since a much bigger clone is one base away. Other DNA sequences of this sample code for an identical CDR3. V is TRBV20-1 and J is TRBJ2-7; D unclear. Germline lookup yields CDR1 DFQATT and CDR2 SNEGSKA (reference sequence). Trimming took off 0 bases at V and 7 bases at J, with 13 bases between the two ends. The CDR3 is 13 residues long. The CDR3 bases are TGCAGTGCTAGAGATGCTATCCACTGGGAGCAGTACTTC. This codes for CSARDAIHWEQYF.

This clone was seen repeatedly, ten times or more. The chain is built from TRBV6-6 and TRBJ2-7; 7 bases are a match to TRBD1. The CDR3 runs to 16 residues. V dropped 0 bases and J dropped 1; count of bases not matched to a gene: 6. Looked up from germline, CDR1 is MNHNY and CDR2 is SVGAGI (reference sequence). In DNA form, the CDR3 reads TGTGCCAGCAGTTACTCGGCCACAGGGGTATCCTACGAGCAGTACTTC. Translation gives CASSYSATGVSYEQYF.

This clone was counted at least ten times. The sample has other DNA sequences that encode this CDR3 too. This chain uses TRBV15 with TRBJ2-2; D is perhaps TRBD1 (9 bases). Trimming pared 0 bases from V and 4 bases from J, leaving 15 bases between. This CDR3 comprises 17 residues. Germline V lookup: CDR1 LNHNV, CDR2 YYDKDF (reference sequence). The CDR3 region is CATSRDSGTGFTGELFF. CDR3 coding DNA: TGTGCCACCAGCAGAGATAGCGGGACAGGGTTCACCGGGGAGCTGTTTTTT.

Only one count was recorded for this clone. The chain uses TRBV5-4 and TRBJ1-2; 10 bases map to TRBD1. Germline loops: CDR1 SGHNT, CDR2 YYREEE (reference sequence). J lost 4 bases, V lost 4 bases, and 7 bases had no gene match. This CDR3 contains 15 residues. The CDR3 DNA reads as TGTGCCAGCAGCATTGGGACAGGGGTCCTCTATGGCTACACCTTC. This sequence encodes CASSIGTGVLYGYTF.

In this sample, this clone turned up many times. The genes are TRBV30 and TRBJ1-2, with D perhaps matching TRBD1 (5 bases). Germline CDR1 and CDR2: GTSNPN and SVGIG (reference sequence). The CDR3 loop spans 13 amino acids. Trimming stripped 1 base from V and 1 base from J, with 7 bases between. The DNA for the CDR3 is TGTGCCTGGAGTGAGGGGCATAACTATGGCTACACCTTC. Protein product: CAWSEGHNYGYTF.

Regarding this clone: One end of the junction is discordant with germline, which a read error may explain. V usage is TRBV19 and J usage is TRBJ2-2; TRBD2 aligns across 8 bases. Germline lookup yields CDR1 LNHDA and CDR2 SQIVND (reference sequence). The CDR3 runs 16 residues. CDR3 nucleotide sequence: TGTGTCAGTAGTATACGGTCCGGGGGGGTAGCAGGGGAGCTGTTTTTT. Its protein is CVSSIRSGGVAGELFF.

This clone has at least ten counts. The V call is TRBV30, the J call TRBJ2-1; 7 nucleotides match TRBD1. Germline CDR1 reads GTSNPN; CDR2 reads SVGIG (reference sequence). This CDR3 has 14 amino acids. Losses at the gene ends were 5 bases for V and 5 bases for J; bases not matched to a gene: 9. CDR3 DNA sequence: TGTGCCTGGGCTACAGGGGCGCCTAACAATGAGCAGTTCTTC. Translated: CAWATGAPNNEQFF.

The chain joins TRBV20-1 to TRBJ1-3; possibly TRBD1 for D (6 bases). The CDR3 consists of 15 residues. V lost 6 bases and J lost 1, with 16 bases in between. Germline V lookup: CDR1 DFQATT, CDR2 SNEGSKA (reference sequence). The CDR3 bases are TGCAGTGCCACGGACAGAAGAGGGTCTGGAAACACCATATATTTT. Protein sequence: CSATDRRGSGNTIYF.

This clone has more than one count but fewer than ten. This chain connects TRBV5-1 to TRBJ2-3, with TRBD1 matching 7 bases. Germline CDR1 is SGHRS and CDR2 is YFSETQ. The CDR3 consists of 15 residues. Unmatched junction bases numbered 4, after V lost 2 bases and J lost 1 base. CDR3 in DNA: TGCGCCAGCAGCTTTAGAGGGGGCGGCACAGATACGCAGTATTTT. It yields the protein CASSFRGGGTDTQYF.

This clone was found once. The chain links TRBV5-1 to TRBJ2-3; the match to TRBD1 covers 10 bases. The CDR3 runs to 18 residues. Germline V gives CDR1 SGHRS, CDR2 YFSETQ. After removal of 0 bases from V and 4 bases from J, the junction contained 11 bases not matched to a gene. The CDR3 region is CASSLGQGARLSADTQYF. In nucleotides, the CDR3 is TGCGCCAGCAGCTTGGGACAGGGGGCGCGTTTAAGCGCAGATACGCAGTATTTT.

The CDR3 DNA sequence: TGTGCCAGCAACAGTCTAGCGGGGTGGGTCACCGGGGAGCTGTTTTTT. This translates into CASNSLAGWVTGELFF. This sequence joins TRBV6-1 and TRBJ2-2; 9 nucleotides align to TRBD2. Germline V CDR1 and CDR2: MNHNS, SASEGT. The CDR3 is 16 residues long. V trimming: 7 bases; J trimming: 4 bases; junction bases outside the gene matches: 10.

Ten or more counts support this clone. This chain links TRBV4-2 with TRBJ2-1; D may be TRBD1 (6 bases). The V and J ends lost 4 bases and 7 bases respectively, with 23 bases between them. Germline V gene lookup returns CDR1 LGHNA and CDR2 YNFKEQ. CDR3 size: 17 residues. DNA of the CDR3: TGTGCCAGCAGCCCTACAGGGTCACAAGGGCCCAGAAATGAGCAGTTCTTC. Protein product: CASSPTGSQGPRNEQFF.

Turning to this clone: Possible read error: a much larger clone is one base away. This rearrangement joins TRBV9 to TRBJ2-3; D possibly corresponds to TRBD2 (5 bases). The CDR3 sequence is 15 residues long. The V and J ends lost 0 bases and 3 bases respectively, with 11 bases between them. Germline V gene sequence: CDR1 SGDLS, CDR2 YYNGEE. CDR3 in DNA: TGTGCCAGCAGCGTAGCAGCGGTAAGGACAGATACGCAGTATTTT. Its protein is CASSVAAVRTDTQYF.

This clone was counted at least ten times. The chain uses TRBV7-3 and TRBJ2-1; D remains unclear. V was shortened by 0 bases and J by 4 bases, with 4 bases between the two germline ends. From germline, CDR1 is SGHTA and CDR2 FQGTGA. CDR3 length: 13 amino acids. As DNA, the CDR3 is TGTGCCAGCAGCTTAACGAATTACAATGAGCAGTTCTTC. Amino acid sequence: CASSLTNYNEQFF.

This sequence joins TRBV20-1 and TRBJ2-7, with 10 bases matching TRBD2. Looked up from germline, CDR1 is DFQATT and CDR2 is SNEGSKA (reference sequence). The J segment lost 5 bases and the V segment lost 3 bases, leaving 7 bases of the junction unmatched. The CDR3 is 14 amino acids. Here the CDR3 reads CSASWTSGRDEQYF. CDR3 nucleotides: TGCAGTGCTAGCTGGACTAGCGGCCGGGACGAGCAGTACTTC.

This clone was seen repeatedly, ten times or more. The chain has TRBV7-2 and TRBJ2-3, with D tentatively TRBD1 (7 bases). The germline V gene encodes CDR1 SGHTA and CDR2 FQGNSA. V shed 7 bases and J shed 3 bases, with 14 bases lying between them. The CDR3 loop spans 14 amino acids. The CDR3 sequence is CASNPAGQTDTQYF. CDR3 DNA: TGTGCCAGCAATCCTGCGGGACAGACAGATACGCAGTATTTT.

This clone was recorded at least ten times. The rearrangement uses TRBV5-1 and TRBJ2-7; 7 nucleotides match TRBD2. The CDR3 has 14 amino acids. Germline V gives CDR1 SGHRS, CDR2 YFSETQ. J was trimmed by 3 bases and V by 0 bases; bases with no gene match: 3. CDR3 sequence reads: CASSLGAGVYEQYF. CDR3 DNA sequence: TGCGCCAGCAGCTTGGGGGCGGGAGTCTACGAGCAGTACTTC.

In its sample, this clone was seen a few times. This sequence may be a read error, since a much larger clone differs from it by one base. The CDR3 DNA reads TGTGCCAGCAGCCCCCTGCGGCACGCCCAAGAGACCCAGTACTTC. It encodes CASSPLRHAQETQYF. The chain has TRBV7-2 and TRBJ2-5; D ambiguous. The V end was cut by 5 bases, the J end by 1 base, with 14 bases between. Germline values: CDR1 SGHTA, CDR2 FQGNSA. The CDR3 extends over 15 amino acids.

This clone occurred many times. The chain is built from TRBV24-1 and TRBJ1-2; 7 bases line up with TRBD1. CDR3 length equals 15 residues. Germline V lookup: CDR1 KGHDR, CDR2 SFDVKD. V trimming: 1 base; J trimming: 7 bases; junction bases outside the gene matches: 8. The CDR3 protein is CATSDLNQGVVGYTF. The CDR3 nucleotides read TGTGCCACCAGTGATTTAAATCAGGGGGTTGTTGGCTACACCTTC.

There are many counts of this clone. V is TRBV5-4 and J is TRBJ1-3; weak D call: TRBD1 (5 bases). The CDR3 is made up of 14 amino acids. Germline CDR1 SGHNT, CDR2 YYREEE (reference sequence). V shed 2 bases and J shed 1 base, with 7 bases lying between them. The CDR3 bases are TGTGCCAGCAGCTTAGACAGATCTGGAAACACCATATATTTT. Residues: CASSLDRSGNTIYF.

This clone was recorded at least ten times. The gene calls are TRBV20-1 and TRBJ1-5, with a possible D match to TRBD1 (6 bases). CDR1 is DFQATT and CDR2 is SNEGSKA in the germline V gene (reference sequence). This CDR3 has 15 residues. V lost 6 bases, J lost 1 base, and 16 bases lay in between. CDR3 coding DNA: TGCAGTGCCGAGGGGGGGAAGTCAAGCAATCAGCCCCAGCATTTT. Protein sequence: CSAEGGKSSNQPQHF.

A remark on this clone: A read error may be the cause here, since a much bigger clone is one base away. This chain connects TRBV9 to TRBJ1-4; TRBD1 might be the D (6 bases). This CDR3 contains 12 residues. V was clipped by 4 bases and J by 8 bases, with 9 bases between them. Germline CDR1 and CDR2: SGDLS and YYNGEE. CDR3 bases: TGTGCCAGCAGCTTAGGGGGAGAAAAACTGTTTTTT. Encoded protein: CASSLGGEKLFF.

This clone was detected many times. The chain couples TRBV11-2 to TRBJ2-3; D possibly uses TRBD1 or TRBD2 (5 bases each). This CDR3 spans 17 amino acids. Trimming cost V 2 bases and J 2 bases, with 17 bases left between them. Germline V gene lookup returns CDR1 SGHAT and CDR2 FQNNGV. In DNA form, the CDR3 reads TGTGCCAGCAGCTTATCCGGGGCCGCTAACCCCACAGATACGCAGTATTTT. It is translated as CASSLSGAANPTDTQYF. The full variable domain, its missing parts supplied by reference TRBV11-2 and TRBJ2-3, is EAGVAQSPRYKIIEKRQSVAFWCNPISGHATLYWYQQILGQGPKLLIQFQNNGVVDDSQLPKDRFSAERLKGVDSTLKIQPAKLEDSAVYLCASSLSGAANPTDTQYFGPGTRLTVL.